The 18 T cell receptor beta chains below all came from one sample that was sequenced in a study of cytomegalovirus exposure and HLA in healthy donors. This PCR relied on a set of 60 Vbeta primers and 13 Jbeta primers. The protocol was immunoSEQ multiplex PCR, while the TCRdb copy is restricted to in-frame clones and leaves out a portion. The data contain 65,000 to 75,000 clones, roughly four fifths of them singletons. The sequenced sample consisted of PBMCs. The receptor set was obtained from a man aged 45-60 years in good health and CMV-seronegative.

The chain uses TRBV6-6 and TRBJ2-2; possible D gene TRBD2, 6 bases. V lost 5 bases, J lost 2 bases, and 12 bases lay in between. The germline CDR1 and CDR2 sequences are MNHNY and SVGAGI (reference sequence). The length of the CDR3 is 15 residues. The CDR3: CASSDLADNTGELFF. CDR3 nucleotides: TGTGCCAGCAGTGACTTAGCGGATAACACCGGGGAGCTGTTTTTT.

V and J are TRBV7-2 and TRBJ2-1, with D perhaps matching TRBD2 (5 bases). Germline assignment: CDR1 SGHTA and CDR2 FQGNSA. The CDR3 runs to 14 residues. V gave up 2 bases and J gave up 7 bases, with 12 bases separating them. The CDR3 loop is CASSLLAGANEQFF. In DNA, the CDR3 is TGTGCCAGCAGCTTATTGGCGGGCGCAAATGAGCAGTTCTTC.

The chain employs TRBV18 and TRBJ2-3, with D perhaps TRBD2 (5 bases). Germline V lookup: CDR1 KGHSH, CDR2 LQKENI. The CDR3 is 14 amino acids. Trimming took 3 bases from V and 3 from J, leaving 10 bases between them. The CDR3 loop is CASSPQRTTDTQYF. CDR3 nucleotide sequence: TGTGCCAGCTCACCCCAAAGGACTACAGATACGCAGTATTTT.

V and J are TRBV28 and TRBJ1-5; TRBD1 might be the D (6 bases). The V end was cut by 4 bases, the J end by 6 bases, with 13 bases between. In germline, CDR1 is MDHEN, CDR2 SYDVKM. CDR3 length: 14 amino acids. DNA of the CDR3: TGTGCCAGCAGTTCCCGGCCGACAGGTCAGCCCCAGCATTTT. Its protein is CASSSRPTGQPQHF.

This clone was counted a few times. The chain recombines TRBV7-9 with TRBJ2-3; 10 positions match TRBD1. This CDR3 contains 16 residues. The germline V gene encodes CDR1 SEHNR and CDR2 FQNEAQ (reference sequence). With V trimmed by 1 base and J by 2 bases, 3 bases remained unmatched. This chain's CDR3 is CASSLGTGGTTDTQYF. The CDR3 bases are TGTGCCAGCAGCTTAGGGACAGGGGGAACCACAGATACGCAGTATTTT.

This chain connects TRBV5-1 to TRBJ2-1; 9 bases align to TRBD1. V dropped 4 bases and J dropped 7; count of bases not matched to a gene: 9. The CDR3 length is 15 residues. Per germline, CDR1 SGHRS and CDR2 YFSETQ. The DNA for the CDR3 is TGCGCCAGCAGCCCCCGGGACAGGGTTTCTAATGAGCAGTTCTTC. Protein sequence: CASSPRDRVSNEQFF. The whole variable domain, filled in from reference TRBV5-1 and TRBJ2-1, reads KAGVTQTPRYLIKTRGQQVTLSCSPISGHRSVSWYQQTPGQGLQFLFEYFSETQRNKGNFPGRFSGRQFSNSRSEMNVSTLELGDSALYLCASSPRDRVSNEQFFGPGTRLTVL.

The genes are TRBV28 and TRBJ2-7; the D gene is possibly TRBD2 (6 bases). This CDR3 spans 14 amino acids. V gave up 6 bases and J gave up 1 base, with 13 bases separating them. Germline loops: CDR1 MDHEN, CDR2 SYDVKM. CDR3 amino acids: CASRGTQSSYEQYF. The DNA of the CDR3 is TGTGCCAGCAGAGGGACTCAATCTTCCTACGAGCAGTACTTC.

The CDR3 loop reads CASSIGTGLRGTQYF. The DNA for the CDR3 is TGTGCCAGTAGTATTGGAACAGGGCTCCGGGGGACCCAGTACTTC. The chain has TRBV19 and TRBJ2-5; D is perhaps TRBD1 (6 bases). Germline V lookup: CDR1 LNHDA, CDR2 SQIVND (reference sequence). The germline V and J ends were trimmed by 3 bases and 7 bases, with 18 bases remaining between them. This CDR3 region has 15 residues.

The V and J genes are TRBV7-9 and TRBJ2-5; 7 positions match TRBD2. Germline loops: CDR1 SEHNR, CDR2 FQNEAQ (reference sequence). Trimming took 4 bases from V and 7 from J; bases not matched to a gene: 12. CDR3 length equals 15 residues. CDR3 DNA: TGTGCCAGCAGCTCTAGTTGGGGTCGCGGGGGGACCCAGTACTTC. Translated, it gives CASSSSWGRGGTQYF.

The rearrangement uses TRBV5-1 and TRBJ2-7; D is unresolved. This CDR3 has 11 residues. Per the germline V gene, CDR1 is SGHRS and CDR2 is YFSETQ. V was cut by 2 bases and J by 4 bases, with 4 bases left in between. In DNA form, the CDR3 reads TGCGCCAGCAGCTTCAATTACGAGCAGTACTTC. Its translation is CASSFNYEQYF. The full variable domain, with the rest looked up from reference TRBV5-1 and TRBJ2-7, is KAGVTQTPRYLIKTRGQQVTLSCSPISGHRSVSWYQQTPGQGLQFLFEYFSETQRNKGNFPGRFSGRQFSNSRSEMNVSTLELGDSALYLCASSFNYEQYFGPGTRLTVT.

This rearrangement joins TRBV15 to TRBJ1-2, with D perhaps matching TRBD1 (6 bases). This CDR3 spans 13 amino acids. CDR1 LNHNV and CDR2 YYDKDF come from the germline V gene (reference sequence). Trimming shortened V by 7 bases and J by 3 bases, and 12 bases separated the two germline ends. CDR3 DNA: TGTGCCACCACAACAGGGTTAGACTATGGCTACACCTTC. It is translated as CATTTGLDYGYTF.

This clone came up once. CDR3 protein: CASSYLRAPNNSPLHF. The CDR3 bases are TGTGCCAGCAGCTACCTGAGAGCGCCCAATAATTCACCCCTCCACTTT. The rearrangement links TRBV7-8 to TRBJ1-6; no clear D gene. The CDR3 length is 16 residues. With 4 bases removed from V and 5 bases from J, the gap between germline ends came to 15 bases. Germline CDR1 is SGHVS and CDR2 is FQNEAQ.

The chain joins TRBV2 to TRBJ1-6; D not certain. Trimming pared 8 bases from V and 9 bases from J, leaving 8 bases between. The CDR3 runs to 11 residues. The V gene's germline CDR1 is SNHLY and CDR2 FYNNEI. CDR3 protein: CASLLRSPLHF. Here the CDR3 DNA reads TGTGCCAGCCTACTTCGTTCACCCCTCCACTTT.

The rearrangement joins TRBV7-8 to TRBJ2-7; 9 bases are shared with TRBD2. The V gene's germline CDR1 is SGHVS and CDR2 FQNEAQ. V trimming: 6 bases; J trimming: 4 bases; junction bases outside the gene matches: 13. The CDR3 is 16 amino acids. The DNA for the CDR3 is TGTGCCAGCAGGTTAACTAGCGGGCAAGGGTGGTACGAGCAGTACTTC. Translating gives CASRLTSGQGWYEQYF.

The genes are TRBV6-5 and TRBJ2-1; D uncertain. CDR1 is MNHEY, CDR2 SVGAGI, per germline. The CDR3 sequence is 15 residues long. Trimming left V 4 bases short and J 0 bases short, with 10 bases between. The CDR3 region is CASSFSGLSYNEQFF. The DNA for the CDR3 is TGTGCCAGCAGTTTTAGTGGGCTCTCCTACAATGAGCAGTTCTTC.

In its sample, this clone was seen a few times. This chain links TRBV19 with TRBJ2-1, with TRBD2 matching 8 bases. There are 14 residues in the CDR3. Looked up from germline, CDR1 is LNHDA and CDR2 is SQIVND (reference sequence). J was trimmed by 5 bases and V by 6 bases; bases with no gene match: 6. The CDR3, as DNA: TGTGCCAGTAGGCCGGGACTAGGCAACAATGAGCAGTTCTTC. The encoded protein is CASRPGLGNNEQFF.

The rearrangement joins TRBV7-2 to TRBJ2-7; perhaps TRBD2 as D (6 bases). The CDR3 sequence is 16 residues long. The germline gives CDR1 SGHTA, CDR2 FQGNSA. V was cut by 4 bases and J by 1 base, with 17 bases left in between. The CDR3 sequence is CASSSSAGPGSYEQYF. The CDR3 DNA sequence: TGTGCCAGCAGCTCTAGCGCGGGGCCGGGATCCTACGAGCAGTACTTC.

The chain couples TRBV4-2 to TRBJ1-4, with 11 bases aligning to TRBD1. Germline V lookup: CDR1 LGHNA, CDR2 YNFKEQ. V trimming: 8 bases; J trimming: 6 bases; junction bases outside the gene matches: 11. The CDR3 is 16 residues long. As DNA, the CDR3 is TGTGCCAGCGCGAACGGCCGGGGACAGGGGGATGAAAAACTGTTTTTT. Protein sequence: CASANGRGQGDEKLFF.